The 27 T cell receptor beta chains listed next were all sequenced from one sample in a study of metastatic and nonmetastatic thyroid tumors. Among the patients, none had received any treatment before thyroid surgery. TCRdb reanalyzed the PCR reads via MiXCR. The table has tens of thousands of clones, roughly 16% seen once. Sequencing was performed on blood. Source of these receptors: a male donor with papillary thyroid cancer or a benign thyroid nodule (not recorded which). Some clones in this sample may be carry-over from other donors' samples.

At least ten counts were recorded for this clone. The chain links TRBV20-1 to TRBJ2-2; D might be TRBD2 (6 bases). This CDR3 has 13 amino acids. V was clipped by 6 bases and J by 8 bases, with 16 bases between them. The germline V gene has CDR1 DFQATT and CDR2 SNEGSKA (reference sequence). The CDR3 sequence: CSARLGSRGELFF. In DNA, the CDR3 is TGCAGTGCAAGACTAGGGAGTAGGGGGGAGCTGTTTTTT.

This clone was counted at least ten times. This sequence joins TRBV7-3 and TRBJ2-6, with D perhaps TRBD1 (6 bases). Looked up from germline, CDR1 is SGHTA and CDR2 is FQGTGA. V gave up 5 bases and J gave up 0 bases, with 11 bases separating them. The CDR3 totals 16 residues. CDR3 nucleotide sequence: TGTGCCAGCAGCATCGACAGGAACTCTGGGGCCAACGTCCTGACTTTC. Encoded protein: CASSIDRNSGANVLTF.

Ten or more counts support this clone. The chain carries TRBV12-3 or TRBV12-4 and TRBJ2-2; tentative D call: TRBD2 (6 bases). V lost 5 bases to trimming and J lost 4 bases, with 17 bases between them. The CDR3 runs to 16 residues. CDR3 sequence reads: CASSRGLRSSTGELFF. Here the CDR3 DNA reads TGTGCCAGCAGTCGCGGACTACGGAGTAGCACCGGGGAGCTGTTTTTT.

This clone has ten or more counts. In the same sample, other DNA sequences code for this CDR3. The J gene is TRBJ1-3, the V gene TRBV20-1; no reliable D call. V shed 1 base and J shed 4 bases, with 5 bases lying between them. This CDR3 contains 12 residues. The germline gives CDR1 DFQATT, CDR2 SNEGSKA (reference sequence). CDR3 amino acids: CSARGPGNTIYF. In DNA form, the CDR3 reads TGCAGTGCTAGAGGGCCAGGAAACACCATATATTTT.

This clone was observed at least ten times. The CDR3 loop is CSAIDPSGGVTDTQYF. Written as DNA, the CDR3 is TGCAGTGCTATAGATCCTAGCGGGGGAGTCACAGATACGCAGTATTTT. The genes are TRBV20-1 and TRBJ2-3, with TRBD2 matching over 10 bases. CDR3 size: 16 residues. J lost 2 bases, V lost 4 bases, and 9 bases had no gene match. Germline V gene data show CDR1 as DFQATT and CDR2 as SNEGSKA (reference sequence).

In its sample, this clone was seen many times. J is TRBJ2-3 and V is TRBV7-3, with D possibly called TRBD1 or TRBD2 (6 bases each). The CDR3 is 14 residues long. Germline V gene sequence: CDR1 SGHTA, CDR2 FQGTGA. Trimming removed 5 bases at V and 0 bases at J, with 9 bases between. Here the CDR3 DNA reads TGTGCCAGCAGCAGGAGGGGGAGCACAGATACGCAGTATTTT. It translates to CASSRRGSTDTQYF.

By frequency in the sample, this clone is medium-sized. The chain uses TRBV12-3 or TRBV12-4 and TRBJ1-1, with D possibly matching TRBD1 (5 bases). V dropped 5 bases and J dropped 0 bases, with 10 bases sitting between them. The CDR3 has 14 amino acids. The CDR3 region is CASSRQSMNTEAFF. The CDR3 region has the DNA TGTGCCAGCAGTCGACAGAGTATGAACACTGAAGCTTTCTTT.

In its sample, this clone was seen many times. V and J are TRBV5-8 and TRBJ2-7; tentative D call: TRBD1 (6 bases). This CDR3 has 15 residues. V lost 2 bases to trimming and J lost 2 bases, with 14 bases between them. The germline CDR1 and CDR2 sequences are SGHTS and YDEGEE. For the CDR3, the DNA is TGTGCCAGCAGCTTATACCAGGGGCTCCCCTACGAGCAGTACGTC. It codes for CASSLYQGLPYEQYV.

V is TRBV5-1 and J is TRBJ2-2; 8 nucleotides align to TRBD1. In germline, CDR1 is SGHRS, CDR2 YFSETQ. The CDR3 is 15 residues long. Losses at the gene ends were 3 bases for V and 5 bases for J; bases not matched to a gene: 6. This chain's CDR3 is CASSSDRGWTGELFF. The DNA of the CDR3 is TGCGCCAGCAGCTCAGACAGGGGTTGGACCGGGGAGCTGTTTTTT. The whole variable domain, remainder taken from reference TRBV5-1 and TRBJ2-2, is KAGVTQTPRYLIKTRGQQVTLSCSPISGHRSVSWYQQTPGQGLQFLFEYFSETQRNKGNFPGRFSGRQFSNSRSEMNVSTLELGDSALYLCASSSDRGWTGELFFGEGSRLTVL.

The chain is built from TRBV7-6 and TRBJ2-7; TRBD2 aligns across 8 bases. J lost 4 bases, V lost 5 bases, and 7 bases had no gene match. CDR3 length: 14 residues. Germline V lookup: CDR1 SGHVS, CDR2 FNYEAQ. DNA for the CDR3: TGTGCCAGCAGCCCCGGGAGGGGGGTATACGAGCAGTACTTC. This translates into CASSPGRGVYEQYF.

This clone was recorded at least ten times. The chain combines TRBV18 with TRBJ1-1; D not certain. Per germline, CDR1 KGHSH and CDR2 LQKENI. The CDR3 runs 14 residues. The germline V and J ends were trimmed by 0 bases and 7 bases, with 12 bases remaining between them. DNA for the CDR3: TGTGCCAGCTCACCACCGGGGAAGCCCCATGAAGCTTTCTTT. Amino acids: CASSPPGKPHEAFF.

Worth noting for this clone: A much larger clone is a single base away; this may be a read error. The chain has TRBV4-1 and TRBJ2-1; 7 bases match TRBD1. From germline, CDR1 is MGHRA and CDR2 YSYEKL. This CDR3 is 16 amino acids long. V was clipped by 3 bases and J by 5 bases; unmatched bases: 10. The CDR3 loop is CASSHGQVAGNNEQFF. CDR3 DNA: TGCGCCAGCAGCCATGGACAGGTGGCAGGAAACAATGAGCAGTTCTTC.

This clone has ten or more counts. The chain is built from TRBV6-2 or TRBV6-3 and TRBJ2-7; the D gene is possibly TRBD2 (5 bases). The CDR3 runs to 13 residues. The V end lost 2 bases, the J end lost 1 base, and 6 bases lay between the germline ends. CDR1 and CDR2 from the germline V gene are MNHEY and SVGEGT. CDR3 in amino acids: CASSYGESYEQYF. Written as DNA, the CDR3 is TGTGCCAGCAGTTACGGGGAGTCCTACGAGCAGTACTTC.

The rearrangement joins TRBV27 to TRBJ2-3; D ambiguous. Germline V gene data show CDR1 as MNHEY and CDR2 as SMNVEV (reference sequence). Between the trimmed V and J ends, which lost 6 bases and 1 base, there was a span of 17 bases. There are 16 residues in the CDR3. CDR3 DNA: TGTGCCAGCAGCTCTCTTGAGGCTTTAGGCACAGATACGCAGTATTTT. Its protein product is CASSSLEALGTDTQYF.

With regard to this clone: A single base separates this from a much larger clone, so it may be a read error. V gene TRBV4-1 combines with J gene TRBJ1-5; the D is unclear. This CDR3 comprises 13 residues. Looked up from germline, CDR1 is MGHRA and CDR2 is YSYEKL. The chain's CDR3 is CAGSQDNIQPQHF. CDR3 bases: TGCGCCGGCAGCCAAGATAATATCCAGCCCCAGCATTTT.

As regards this clone: This may be a read error, as it is one base from a much larger clone. V gene TRBV9 combines with J gene TRBJ2-5; 12 bases are a match to TRBD2. CDR1 and CDR2 from the germline V gene are SGDLS and YYNGEE. V was clipped by 4 bases and J by 2 bases; unmatched bases: 15. CDR3 length equals 19 residues. The CDR3 coding sequence is TGTGCCAGCAGCCAGACCGGGGCTAGCGGGAGGGAGGGGCAAGAGACCCAGTACTTC. Protein sequence: CASSQTGASGREGQETQYF.

This clone appeared many times. The same CDR3 arises from other DNA sequences in this sample as well. This sequence joins TRBV5-1 and TRBJ2-1; 8 nucleotides line up with TRBD2. The germline V gene encodes CDR1 SGHRS and CDR2 YFSETQ. V shed 4 bases and J 6 bases; nucleotides not matched to a gene: 15. The CDR3 runs 17 residues. The CDR3 loop is CASSDLGGRGARNEQFF. CDR3 bases: TGCGCCAGCAGCGACTTAGGTGGGCGGGGGGCGCGCAATGAGCAGTTCTTC.

This clone has a count of ten or more. The chain couples TRBV29-1 to TRBJ2-5; TRBD1 agrees at 9 bases. CDR1 is SQVTM, CDR2 ANQGSEA, per germline. This CDR3 region has 13 residues. V lost 7 bases, J lost 5 bases, and 8 bases stayed unmatched. CDR3 sequence (DNA): TGCAGCGGCGACGGAGGGACAGGGGAGACCCAGTACTTC. It translates to CSGDGGTGETQYF.

Details on this clone: At one boundary the junction diverges from the germline segment, which might be a read error. This chain joins TRBV7-9 and TRBJ2-7; perhaps D is TRBD1 or TRBD2 (5 bases each). The length of the CDR3 is 12 residues. CDR1 is SEHNR, CDR2 FQNEAQ, per germline (reference sequence). CDR3 in amino acids: CTSFNEGSEQYF. CDR3 nucleotides: TGTACCAGCTTCAACGAGGGGTCCGAGCAGTACTTC.

Worth noting for this clone: The conserved phenylalanine or tryptophan normally closing the CDR3 is absent here, so this likely arose from a read error. This chain uses TRBV11-2 with TRBJ2-6; D gene ambiguous. CDR3 length equals 16 residues. The germline V gene has CDR1 SGHAT and CDR2 FQNNGV. CDR3 sequence (DNA): TGTGCCAGCAGCTTACCAGGAAACTCTTGGGCCAACGTCCTGACTCTC. Amino acid sequence: CASSLPGNSWANVLTL.

This clone has just a few counts. This may be a read error: a much more frequent sequence differs by one nucleotide. The chain carries TRBV28 and TRBJ1-5; D is uncertain. CDR1 is MDHEN, CDR2 SYDVKM, per germline. This CDR3 comprises 15 residues. The V gene lost 6 bases and the J gene lost 2 bases, with 14 bases spanning the gap. CDR3 sequence (DNA): TGTGCCAGCAGACGGTGGAGGGTTGGCAATCAGCCCCAGCATTTT. Protein sequence: CASRRWRVGNQPQHF.

This clone was observed at least ten times. The genes are TRBV6-1 and TRBJ1-6; 8 bases agree with TRBD1. The CDR3 runs 17 residues. Germline V gene data show CDR1 as MNHNS and CDR2 as SASEGT. The V gene end was trimmed by 5 bases and the J gene end by 0 bases; junction bases not matched to a gene: 6. CDR3 bases: TGTGCCAGCAGTCGTGGACAGGGCGGCTCCTATAATTCACCCCTCCACTTT. Amino acids: CASSRGQGGSYNSPLHF.

This clone was seen ten or more times. This chain's CDR3 is CASSLVGGGALRYEQYF. The CDR3 DNA is TGTGCCAGCAGTTTGGTTGGCGGGGGGGCGTTACGCTACGAGCAGTACTTC. V and J are TRBV28 and TRBJ2-7; 9 positions agree with TRBD2. The germline V gene has CDR1 MDHEN and CDR2 SYDVKM. The CDR3 sequence is 17 residues long. V was pared by 3 bases and J by 3 bases, with 12 bases of the junction left unmatched.

Note on this clone: A much larger clone lies one base from this, so it may be a read error. The rearrangement links TRBV2 to TRBJ2-5, with D unclear. The CDR3 is 10 residues long. The germline V gene encodes CDR1 SNHLY and CDR2 FYNNEI. The chain's CDR3 is CVTQRETQYF. As DNA, the CDR3 is TGTGTTACCCAGAGGGAGACCCAGTACTTC.

This clone has at least ten counts. Different DNA sequences within this sample yield the same CDR3. The chain joins TRBV7-9 to TRBJ2-7, with TRBD2 as a possible D gene (5 bases). Trimming took off 5 bases at V and 4 bases at J, with 12 bases between the two ends. Germline values: CDR1 SEHNR, CDR2 FQNEAQ (reference sequence). The CDR3 is made up of 13 amino acids. The CDR3, as DNA: TGTGCCAGCAGCCCTATGTCGGGGTACGAGCAGTACGTC. Translated: CASSPMSGYEQYV.

This clone has more than one count but fewer than ten. The chain is built from TRBV5-4 and TRBJ2-7; D might be TRBD1 (5 bases). V lost 0 bases and J lost 3, with 7 bases in between. The germline gives CDR1 SGHNT, CDR2 YYREEE (reference sequence). The CDR3 sequence is 13 residues long. The CDR3 DNA is TGTGCCAGCAGCTTGGGACAGATCTACGAGCAGTACTTC. Translation: CASSLGQIYEQYF.

This clone was detected ten times or more. The chain links TRBV7-2 to TRBJ2-1; D unclear. Germline V gene lookup returns CDR1 SGHTA and CDR2 FQGNSA. The CDR3 spans 15 residues. V lost 1 base to trimming and J lost 7 bases, with 14 bases between them. CDR3 sequence: CASSLVNVRLNEQFF. The CDR3 nucleotides read TGTGCCAGCAGCTTAGTAAACGTACGCTTAAATGAGCAGTTCTTC.